This T cell receptor (beta chain) was identified in a study of regulatory T cells in long-lasting Graves disease. This CDR3 region has 15 residues. From germline, CDR1 is SGHTA and CDR2 FQGTGA. Trimming cost V 6 bases and J 2 bases; bases outside gene matches: 7. The authors built TCR beta libraries using iRepertoire HTBI primers and Arm-PCR of CDR3 regions. Via MiXCR, TCRdb re-called the multiplex PCR reads, giving one row per CDR3 protein. The sample holds roughly 400,000 distinct CDR3 sequences; over 15% are singletons and the top ten take 23%. Many counts were recorded for this clonotype. The time point was: newly diagnosed GD, antithyroid drugs for less than 3 months. PBMC RNA served as the TCR library source. The same data also went into a second study, on T cells in Graves' hyperthyroidism and ophthalmopathy.

V gene TRBV7-3 combines with J gene TRBJ2-5; 9 nucleotides line up with TRBD2. The source was peripheral blood mononuclear cells (PBMCs), collected at new diagnosis, from a patient treated with antithyroid drugs. The TCR originated in a woman aged 18-29 years with Graves disease. The CDR3 region is CASSSSGTPQETQYF. CDR3 nucleotides: TGTGCCAGCAGTTCTAGCGGGACCCCTCAAGAGACCCAGTACTTC.